Listed here are 14 T cell receptor beta chains from one sample, sequenced in a study of PD-L1 blockade in urothelial cancer. TCRdb keeps only in-frame clones here, not all; method: immunoSEQ multiplex PCR. The sample holds 35,000 to 40,000 clones; 75% to 90% are singletons and the top ten take roughly 24%. Time point of the sample: peripheral blood 6 weeks after treatment start. The specimen was PBMCs, collected around atezolizumab (anti-PD-L1) treatment. These receptors originate from a man aged 60 to 69 with urothelial cancer.

This clone came up once. The CDR3 is CASSPVGGGYTF. CDR3 in DNA: TGTGCCAGCAGCCCGGTGGGGGGGGGCTACACCTTC. V and J are TRBV7-8 and TRBJ1-2; perhaps TRBD1 as D (5 bases). Trimming shortened V by 5 bases and J by 8 bases, and 12 bases separated the two germline ends. The germline gives CDR1 SGHVS, CDR2 FQNEAQ. This CDR3 spans 12 amino acids.

The chain recombines TRBV7-3 with TRBJ1-1; possible D gene TRBD1, 6 bases. This CDR3 has 16 residues. Trimming stripped 2 bases from V and 1 base from J, with 14 bases between. The germline gives CDR1 SGHTA, CDR2 FQGTGA. The CDR3 loop is CASSLWARGSNTEAFF. CDR3 sequence (DNA): TGTGCCAGCAGCTTATGGGCCAGGGGTTCGAACACTGAAGCTTTCTTT.

This chain uses TRBV11-3 with TRBJ1-1; a weak D match, TRBD1 (5 bases). Germline values: CDR1 SGHNT, CDR2 YENEEA. The V and J ends lost 3 bases and 4 bases respectively, with 9 bases between them. The CDR3 contains 13 residues. CDR3 DNA: TGTGCCAGCAGCTTCAGGGAGGGCACTGAAGCTTTCTTT. It yields the protein CASSFREGTEAFF.

The chain combines TRBV15 with TRBJ2-2, with 14 nucleotides matching TRBD2. CDR1 and CDR2 from the germline V gene are LNHNV and YYDKDF (reference sequence). V shed 6 bases and J 5 bases; nucleotides not matched to a gene: 5. The CDR3 contains 16 residues. This CDR3 is CATSPGTSGRTGELFF. The CDR3 DNA reads as TGTGCCACCAGTCCCGGGACTAGCGGGAGAACCGGGGAGCTGTTTTTT. The full variable domain, its missing parts supplied by reference TRBV15 and TRBJ2-2, is DAMVIQNPRYQVTQFGKPVTLSCSQTLNHNVMYWYQQKSSQAPKLLFHYYDKDFNNEADTPDNFQSRRPNTSFCFLDIRSPGLGDTAMYLCATSPGTSGRTGELFFGEGSRLTVL.

This sequence joins TRBV5-6 and TRBJ1-6, with 11 bases aligning to TRBD1. The length of the CDR3 is 16 residues. Trimming cost V 2 bases and J 11 bases; bases outside gene matches: 9. From germline, CDR1 is SGHDT and CDR2 YYEEEE. In DNA, the CDR3 is TGTGCCAGCAGCTTACCGGGACAGGGGGATTTAGCACCCCTCCACTTT. This gives the protein CASSLPGQGDLAPLHF.

The gene calls are TRBV10-3 and TRBJ2-3, with 9 bases aligning to TRBD1. Losses at the gene ends were 2 bases for V and 0 bases for J; bases not matched to a gene: 12. This CDR3 contains 19 residues. The germline gives CDR1 ENHRY, CDR2 SYGVKD. The CDR3 reads CAISEVTGGLSGSTDTQYF. Here the CDR3 DNA reads TGTGCCATCAGTGAGGTCACAGGGGGCTTGTCCGGGAGCACAGATACGCAGTATTTT.

This clone was counted a few times. The chain links TRBV28 to TRBJ1-2; TRBD1 aligns across 7 bases. V trimming: 10 bases; J trimming: 2 bases; junction bases outside the gene matches: 4. Per the germline V gene, CDR1 is MDHEN and CDR2 is SYDVKM. The CDR3 consists of 12 residues. CDR3 protein: CANRGDNYGYTF. The CDR3 nucleotides read TGTGCCAACAGGGGCGACAACTATGGCTACACCTTC.

The gene calls are TRBV11-2 and TRBJ1-2, with D uncertain. CDR1 and CDR2 from the germline V gene are SGHAT and FQNNGV. V shed 1 base and J shed 8 bases, with 11 bases lying between them. CDR3 length: 13 residues. CDR3 sequence reads: CASSLGALRGYTF. Written as DNA, the CDR3 is TGTGCCAGCAGCTTAGGAGCCCTACGAGGCTACACCTTC.

This chain joins TRBV6-5 and TRBJ1-6, with 7 bases fitting TRBD1. Germline CDR1 MNHEY, CDR2 SVGAGI. V lost 7 bases to trimming and J lost 13 bases; unmatched junction nucleotides: 7. CDR3 size: 12 residues. CDR3 residues: CASMRRGPPLHF. CDR3 bases: TGTGCCAGCATGAGGAGGGGGCCGCCCCTCCACTTT.

The V and J genes are TRBV9 and TRBJ2-5, with 9 bases lining up with TRBD2. The V segment lost 0 bases and the J segment 1 base; nucleotides outside the gene matches: 7. The CDR3 length is 17 residues. Germline CDR1 SGDLS, CDR2 YYNGEE. The CDR3 region is CASSVGSSGGIQETQYF. The CDR3 nucleotides are TGTGCCAGCAGCGTAGGTAGTAGCGGGGGTATCCAAGAGACCCAGTACTTC.

This clone showed up just a few times. The J gene is TRBJ2-1, the V gene TRBV7-2; 13 bases match TRBD2. Germline V gene sequence: CDR1 SGHTA, CDR2 FQGNSA. The CDR3 covers 13 residues. V gave up 5 bases and J gave up 15 bases; unmatched junction bases: 7. The CDR3 sequence: CASSPPGLAGAFF. The CDR3 coding sequence is TGTGCCAGCAGCCCACCAGGACTAGCGGGGGCGTTCTTC.

This rearrangement joins TRBV7-2 to TRBJ1-6, with 10 bases fitting TRBD1. CDR1 is SGHTA and CDR2 is FQGNSA in the germline V gene. The CDR3 covers 15 residues. Trimming at V came to 7 bases and at J to 6 bases, leaving 6 bases not matched to a gene. The CDR3 is CASNSGTGANSPLHF. CDR3 in DNA: TGTGCCAGCAACTCCGGGACAGGGGCTAATTCACCCCTCCACTTT.

In this sample, this clone turned up a few times. The J gene is TRBJ2-1, the V gene TRBV7-6; 9 nucleotides align to TRBD2. This CDR3 is 15 amino acids long. Germline assignment: CDR1 SGHVS and CDR2 FNYEAQ. Trimming at V came to 5 bases and at J to 6 bases, leaving 8 bases not matched to a gene. The CDR3 DNA is TGTGCCAGCAGCAGGGCGGGAGGGCCGATCAATGAGCAGTTCTTC. Its protein is CASSRAGGPINEQFF. The full variable domain, with the rest looked up from reference TRBV7-6 and TRBJ2-1, is GAGVSQSPRYKVTKRGQDVALRCDPISGHVSLYWYRQALGQGPEFLTYFNYEAQQDKSGLPNDRFSAERPEGSISTLTIQRTEQRDSAMYRCASSRAGGPINEQFFGPGTRLTVL.

DNA for the CDR3: TGTGCCAGCAGTCCCCCTGCGGGGGGGACTGGGAATGAGCAGTTCTTC. It is translated as CASSPPAGGTGNEQFF. The chain employs TRBV2 and TRBJ2-1; TRBD2 matches 9 bases. The CDR3 is made up of 16 amino acids. V gave up 5 bases and J gave up 7 bases; unmatched junction bases: 12. Germline CDR1 and CDR2: SNHLY and FYNNEI.